This is a list of T cell receptor beta chains from one sample in a study of vaccination and CD4 T cells after COVID-19. No antigen is known for these receptors. TCRdb called the PCR reads again in MiXCR, with one record for every CDR3 protein. Among around 25,000 distinct CDR3 sequences listed, 28% were seen once. This sample comprised CD4+ T cells from blood, cultured in vitro, obtained about 7 months after SARS-CoV-2 vaccination. The receptors originated from a human donor who had recovered from COVID-19. Each CDR3 is given without its conserved first and last residue. Not every row has a clone size; where given, it reads once, few, many or a size class.

>TRBJ2-7|few|TRBV6-2/TRBV6-3
ASSYSGLAGLEQY
>TRBJ2-7|.|TRBV10-3
AISGPISTGGSSYAYEQY
>TRBJ2-1|once|TRBV20-1
SASFNINNEQF
>TRBJ2-7|few|TRBV7-3
ASSLGPLREGYEQY
>TRBJ1-1|.|TRBV28
ASSPQGMNTEAF
>TRBJ2-2|few|TRBV20-1
SARQTRSLSGELF
>TRBJ2-3|few|TRBV7-2
ASSLGSRTDTQY
>TRBJ2-5|.|TRBV2
ASAPGTAQETQY
>TRBJ2-5|.|TRBV28
ASSPFRGLSQETQY
>TRBJ2-2|few|TRBV20-1
SARDPATNTGELF
>TRBJ2-2|.|TRBV4-1
ASSQSPGGRTGELF
>TRBJ1-3|.|TRBV7-9
ASSMTGSSGNTIY
>TRBJ1-2|few|TRBV27
ASSLRTGAFYGYT
>TRBJ1-6|few|TRBV28
ASLLSSYNSPLH
>TRBJ2-2|.|TRBV19
ASSPDPRVVGGELF
>TRBJ2-7|.|TRBV6-2/TRBV6-3
ASTPVGTLSYEQY
>TRBJ1-2|.|TRBV5-8
ASSLGRSYYGYT
>TRBJ2-1|.|TRBV6-2/TRBV6-3
ASSSTGLVVIEQF
>TRBJ1-6|.|TRBV11-2
ASSLAGIWGSPLH
>TRBJ2-5|medium-sized|TRBV6-1
ASSDLAGGQETQY
>TRBJ2-3|.|TRBV20-1
SARDQKRSSTDTQY
>TRBJ2-3|few|TRBV19
ASSPGGGRTDTQY
>TRBJ2-5|few|TRBV11-3
ASSSYIGGEETQY
>TRBJ2-2|.|TRBV28
ASSFAWRSTGELF
>TRBJ2-7|.|TRBV7-9
ASSLGTLTYEQY
>TRBJ2-2|.|TRBV18
ASSPVNPFDTGELF
>.|few|TRBV27
ASSKIRGDEQY
>TRBJ2-3|few|TRBV5-1
ASSYQTTDTQY
>TRBJ2-1|.|TRBV6-1
ASRTPEASGPRYNEQF
>TRBJ1-6|.|TRBV7-9
ASSLTGDLNSPLH
>TRBJ2-4|few|TRBV20-1
SARIPAVNIQY
>TRBJ2-4|.|TRBV4-1
ASSPGQGGPLAKNIQY
>TRBJ1-1|.|TRBV5-1
ASSLRKPNTEAF
>TRBJ1-3|few|TRBV6-1
ASRRGTGGNTIY
>TRBJ2-7|.|TRBV6-2/TRBV6-3
ASSYTRQGSYEQY
>TRBJ2-3|.|TRBV28
ASTKPGNPDTQY
>TRBJ2-3|.|TRBV10-1
ASSQREGFTDTQY